This is a list of T cell receptor beta chains from one sample in a study of memory CD4+ T cells and cytomegalovirus serostatus. Some clones are missing from TCRdb's copy, which holds only in-frame ones; the method was immunoSEQ multiplex PCR. The data contain roughly 45,000 clones, just under 80% of them singletons. The sequencing sample was made of memory CD4+ T cells from blood. The source is an adult in good health and CMV-seronegative. Both conserved end residues are part of each CDR3. D genes are given only for firm matches. A clone size is listed for some rows: how often the clone was seen (once, few, many), or a class if it is expanded.

d_call clone_size j_call v_call cdr3_nt cdr3_aa
- - TRBJ2-7 TRBV30 TGTGCCTGCAACCGGGACGGGTCCTACGAGCAGTACTTC CACNRDGSYEQYF
TRBD1 - TRBJ2-7 TRBV30 TGTGCCTGGAGAGTCGGGACAGTCTCCTACGAGCAGTACTTC CAWRVGTVSYEQYF
TRBD1 - TRBJ1-2 TRBV5-6 TGTGCCAGCAGCTCGGGACAGTTGAATTATGGCTACACCTTC CASSSGQLNYGYTF
- - TRBJ1-5 TRBV4-1 TGCGCCAGCAGCCAAGGTCTTATGGGAGGGGATCAGCCCCAGCATTTT CASSQGLMGGDQPQHF
- - TRBJ2-7 TRBV7-2 TGTGCCAGCCGGCAGGGACCTTCCTCCTACGAGCAGTACTTC CASRQGPSSYEQYF
TRBD1 - TRBJ1-1 TRBV2 TGTGCCGGTGGAAGACAGGGGGCGCGCACTGAAGCTTTCTTT CAGGRQGARTEAFF
TRBD2 few TRBJ2-7 TRBV7-8 TGTGCCAGCAGCCGAGGACTAGCGGGGGGGGTAAACGAGCAGTACTTC CASSRGLAGGVNEQYF
- - TRBJ1-5 TRBV6-5 TGTGCCAGCAGACCGCCCGCTCAGCCCCAGCATTTT CASRPPAQPQHF
- few TRBJ1-5 TRBV18 TGTGCCAGCCCCCAACGGGGAGGGGAGGGCAATCAGCCCCAGCATTTT CASPQRGGEGNQPQHF
TRBD1 - TRBJ1-2 TRBV6-1 TGTGCCAGCAGTGGCGAAAGAGCGAGGACAGGGCGACGCTATGGCTACACCTTC CASSGERARTGRRYGYTF
- - TRBJ2-5 TRBV5-1 TGCGCCAGCAGCTTGGTGGGGGCTGGGGAGACCCAGTACTTC CASSLVGAGETQYF
- - TRBJ1-4 TRBV4-3 TGCGCCAGCAGCCAAACCCAGGCCAGGAGTAATGAAAAACTGTTTTTT CASSQTQARSNEKLFF
TRBD1 - TRBJ2-1 TRBV5-1 TGCGCCAGCAGCTCCGGCCGGGACAGCTCCTACAATGAGCAGTTCTTC CASSSGRDSSYNEQFF
- - TRBJ1-2 TRBV30 TGTGCCTGGAGTGGAGTCAGCTATGGCTACACCTTC CAWSGVSYGYTF
- - TRBJ2-1 TRBV20-1 TGCAGTGCTAGCTCCTACAATGAGCAGTTCTTC CSASSYNEQFF
- - TRBJ1-1 TRBV5-4 TGTGCCAGCAGCTCCAGATGGGTTACAGGGATGGCTGAAGCTTTCTTT CASSSRWVTGMAEAFF
TRBD1 - TRBJ1-2 TRBV13 TGTGCCAGCAGTCGAAGGGTCGTAGGGGGCAACTATGGCTACACCTTC CASSRRVVGGNYGYTF
- - TRBJ1-2 TRBV21-1 TGTGCCAGCAGCAACCAAGATAATTGCACCTTC CASSNQDNCTF
TRBD1 once TRBJ2-7 TRBV18 TGTGCCAGCTCACCAGGCCAGGGGGCCGACGAGCAGTACTTC CASSPGQGADEQYF
- - TRBJ2-1 TRBV11-2 TGTGCCAGCAGCCGTGACCTGGGAGATGAGCAGTTCTTC CASSRDLGDEQFF
- - TRBJ2-5 TRBV10-3 TGTGCCATCAGTGCAGGTTATGGACAGCAAAAAGAGACCCAGTACTTC CAISAGYGQQKETQYF
- once TRBJ2-5 TRBV18 TGTGCCAGCTCACCGCAACGCCGCCAAGAGACCCAGTACTTC CASSPQRRQETQYF
- few TRBJ1-2 TRBV19 TGTGCCAGTAGCCCCTCTAGGGGCTATGGCTACACCTTC CASSPSRGYGYTF
TRBD1 - TRBJ1-4 TRBV28 TGTGCCAGCAGCCACACCGGGACAGCCAATAATGAAAAACTGTTTTTT CASSHTGTANNEKLFF
- - TRBJ1-1 TRBV6-5 TGTGCCAGCAGTTACTCAGACAGCTTTAACACTGAAGCTTTCTTT CASSYSDSFNTEAFF
- - TRBJ1-3 TRBV7-9 TGTGCCAGCAGCGTCACAGGGACTGGAAACACCATATATTTT CASSVTGTGNTIYF
- few TRBJ1-6 TRBV5-6 TGTGCCAGCAGCTTGTACCAGGGGTATTCACCCCTCCACTTT CASSLYQGYSPLHF
- few TRBJ1-5 TRBV4-1 TGCGCCAGCAGCCAAGGGATTTCGATTGGGAGTCAGCCCCAGCATTTT CASSQGISIGSQPQHF